The subject of this entry is one TCR beta chain. Its antigen remains unknown. CDR1 is MNHNY and CDR2 is SVGAGI in the germline V gene (reference sequence). V trimming: 10 bases; J trimming: 5 bases; junction bases outside the gene matches: 8. This CDR3 is built from 13 residues. These data are taken from a study of cytomegalovirus exposure and HLA in healthy donors. Study details: In a later analysis, the roughly 120 validation repertoires were reported to have used the same platform as the roughly 670 first-cohort repertoires.

Only in-frame clones appear in the TCRdb table, and some are missing; sequencing was by immunoSEQ multiplex PCR. Of about 140,000 clones detected, 85% to 90% appear once; the ten largest clones hold around 8%. The donors were in the approximately 120-subject validation cohort, distinct from the approximately 610-subject first cohort. Study-wide findings and caveats: Accounts indicate the classifier identified cytomegalovirus status with strong specificity and sensitivity.

This clonotype was sampled from a woman under 30 in good health and CMV-seropositive. The sequencing input was PBMCs. The V gene is TRBV6-6, the J gene TRBJ2-5, with 9 positions matching TRBD1. The CDR3 spells CATMGQGGETQYF. Here the CDR3 DNA reads TGTGCCACCATGGGACAGGGCGGTGAGACCCAGTACTTC.